This TCR beta chain was sequenced for a study of graft-versus-host responses after intestinal transplantation. On the study more broadly: All recipients were given anti-thymocyte globulin induction, and tacrolimus and steroids were then administered for roughly 3 years.

About this clone: Its antigen is currently unknown.

Only in-frame clones appear in the TCRdb table, and some are missing; sequencing was by immunoSEQ multiplex PCR. Here the sample spans 80,000 to 100,000 clones, around nine tenths being singletons. Study results and limitations: There was an association between peak levels of circulating GvH clones and early post-transplant HvG declines. Detected in recipient marrow were GvH clones, some of which were first observed in ileum or blood.

This sample comprised unstimulated CD4+ T cells sorted from spleen or lymph node cells, obtained before intestinal transplant. This sequence originates from a human donor who received an intestinal transplant.

CDR3 nucleotide sequence: TGTGCCAGTAGTATAGCCCTTGGCAGCTCTGGAAACACCATATATTTT. Protein product: CASSIALGSSGNTIYF. V usage is TRBV19 and J usage is TRBJ1-3, with unresolved D. Germline V gene lookup returns CDR1 LNHDA and CDR2 SQIVND (reference sequence). The CDR3 totals 16 residues. Trimming shortened V by 1 base and J by 0 bases, and 10 bases separated the two germline ends.